Listed below are T cell receptor beta chains from one sample, sequenced in a study of blood T cell repertoires in COVID-19. Sequencing used immunoSEQ multiplex PCR; TCRdb keeps in-frame clones, though not all of them. The sample lists 200,000 to 300,000 clones, under 85% occurring once. Sequencing was done on a sample of peripheral blood. The origin of the receptors is a human donor in a cohort sampled during active COVID-19. CDR3s include the opening cysteine and the closing phenylalanine or tryptophan. The order of the fields is V gene, clone size, D gene, J gene, CDR3 DNA, CDR3 protein. The D gene is left open where the match is weak. Not all rows give a size; the values are once, few, many and, for expanded clones, a class.

>TRBV11-3|.|TRBD2|TRBJ2-1
TGTGCCAGCAGCTTACTAGCGGGAGCGTTCAATGAGCAGTTCTTC
CASSLLAGAFNEQFF
>TRBV20-1|.|TRBD1|TRBJ1-5
TGCAGTGCTAGTACCGGGACAGGGAAGAATCAGCCCCAGCATTTT
CSASTGTGKNQPQHF
>TRBV12-3/TRBV12-4|many|TRBD1|TRBJ2-7
TGTGCCAGCAGTTTCTACAGGGGCGACGAGCAGTACTTC
CASSFYRGDEQYF
>TRBV28|.|TRBD2|TRBJ2-1
TGTGCCAGCAGTTTATCAGCGGGACTAGCGGGAGAAGGGGAGCAGTTCTTC
CASSLSAGLAGEGEQFF
>TRBV21-1|.|.|TRBJ2-1
TGTGCCAGCAGCAAAGGCTACAGGGGGAATGAGCAGTTCTTC
CASSKGYRGNEQFF
>TRBV30|.|.|TRBJ1-1
TGTGCTCTTCCGGGACTAAATACTGAAGCTTTCTTT
CALPGLNTEAFF
>TRBV28|.|TRBD1|TRBJ2-5
TGTGCCATCGGGACAGCAGGAGAGACCCAGTACTTC
CAIGTAGETQYF
>TRBV10-3|.|.|TRBJ1-4
TGTGCCATCAGTGGGTCCGCCACCACTCGGGATGAAAAACTGTTTTTT
CAISGSATTRDEKLFF
>TRBV10-3|once|TRBD2|TRBJ2-1
TGTGCCATCAGGAAGGGGCTAGCGGATTACAATGAGCAGTTCTTC
CAIRKGLADYNEQFF
>TRBV5-4|.|.|TRBJ1-2
TGTGCCAGCAGCCCAGGCCAAGTAACATATGGCTACACCTTC
CASSPGQVTYGYTF
>TRBV6-5|.|.|TRBJ1-2
TGTGCCTCCCTGTCGGATAGAGGGGGCTACACCTTC
CASLSDRGGYTF
>TRBV3-1/TRBV3-2|.|.|TRBJ1-3
TGTGCCAGCAGCCATAACAGACAGAGGCTCTCTGGAAACACCATATATTTT
CASSHNRQRLSGNTIYF
>TRBV12-3/TRBV12-4|.|.|TRBJ1-1
TGTGCCAGCAGTTTAGAGAGGACTGAAGCTTTCTTT
CASSLERTEAFF
>TRBV20-1|.|TRBD1|TRBJ2-7
TGCAGTGCTAGTTCATATGTGGGACAGACCTACGAGCAGTACTTC
CSASSYVGQTYEQYF
>TRBV7-9|.|TRBD1|TRBJ1-5
TGTGCCAGCAGCTTTGACAGGGATCAGCCCCAGCATTTT
CASSFDRDQPQHF
>TRBV5-8|.|.|TRBJ2-5
TGTGCCAGCACCCCGCGTTTCGGGGGGCAAAGGGGGACCCAGTACTTC
CASTPRFGGQRGTQYF
>TRBV2|once|TRBD2|TRBJ2-5
TGTGCCAGCAGTCCGCTGCCACTAGCGGGGGAACGCCAAGAGACCCAGTACTTC
CASSPLPLAGERQETQYF
>TRBV19|.|.|TRBJ1-5
TGTGCCAGTAGTACAATTTATCGGGGTAGCAATCAGCCCCAGCATTTT
CASSTIYRGSNQPQHF
>TRBV24-1|few|TRBD2|TRBJ2-3
TGTGCCACCAGTCCTAGCGGCGACACAGATACGCAGTATTTT
CATSPSGDTDTQYF
>TRBV19|.|TRBD2|TRBJ2-1
TGTGCCAGTAGTATCGCCGGGAGTAGCGGGGGGGGTGAGCAGTTCTTC
CASSIAGSSGGGEQFF
>TRBV9|.|.|TRBJ1-3
TGTGCCAGCAGCGCCCATACAGGGTCGGGAAACACCATATATTTT
CASSAHTGSGNTIYF
>TRBV5-4|.|.|TRBJ1-2
TGTGCCAGCAGCTTGGGGTCGGGGTACTATGGCTACACCTTC
CASSLGSGYYGYTF
>TRBV7-9|.|.|TRBJ1-2
TGTGCCAGCAGCTTCGGCCACAGGGTGGAGGGCTACACCTTC
CASSFGHRVEGYTF
>TRBV21-1|.|.|TRBJ2-7
TGTGCCAGCATCCGCCCGGGACACGGCTCGGGTGAGCAGTACTTC
CASIRPGHGSGEQYF
>TRBV6-5|.|.|TRBJ2-3
TGTGCCATCCGACAGGCTTCGGGAGATACGCAGTATTTT
CAIRQASGDTQYF
>TRBV9|once|TRBD1|TRBJ2-7
TGTGCCAGCAGCACAAGGGGGACAGGGGGATTGTACGAGCAGTACTTC
CASSTRGTGGLYEQYF
>TRBV18|.|.|TRBJ2-7
TGTGCCAGCTCACCTTCCGCGGTCGGGGGCTACGAGCAGTACTTC
CASSPSAVGGYEQYF
>TRBV10-3|.|TRBD1|TRBJ2-5
TGTGCCATCAGCAGGGACAGGGGATCCCAAGAGACCCAGTACTTC
CAISRDRGSQETQYF
>TRBV10-2|.|.|TRBJ1-1
TGCGCCAGCAGATCAGGGCCCGCTGAAGCTTTCTTT
CASRSGPAEAFF
>TRBV2|.|.|TRBJ1-4
TGTGCCAGCAGTGAAAGGGGGAATGAAAAACTGTTTTTT
CASSERGNEKLFF
>TRBV18|few|TRBD2|TRBJ2-1
TGTGCCAGCTCACCCCCGCTAGCGGGAGGGAGCAATGAGCAGTTCTTC
CASSPPLAGGSNEQFF
>TRBV7-8|.|.|TRBJ1-1
TGTGCCAGCAGCTTTCCAAACTCAAAATGGGACAAGTCGAACACTGAAGCTTTCTTT
CASSFPNSKWDKSNTEAFF
>TRBV12-3/TRBV12-4|.|.|TRBJ1-5
TGTGCCAGCAGTTCAGAGAGGAGGCAGCCCCAGCATTTT
CASSSERRQPQHF
>TRBV4-1|.|TRBD1|TRBJ1-2
TGCGCCAGCAGCCAAGTGACCCTCCTAGGGACAGCCTATGGCTACACCTTC
CASSQVTLLGTAYGYTF
>TRBV7-6|.|TRBD2|TRBJ2-1
TGTGCCAGCAGCTTCCGGGGGGGTGAAAATGAGCAGTTCTTC
CASSFRGGENEQFF
>TRBV5-1|.|.|TRBJ2-7
TGCGCCAGCAGCTTGGCCGTTAGCTCCTACGAGCAGTACTTC
CASSLAVSSYEQYF
>TRBV10-2|.|TRBD1|TRBJ1-1
TGCGCCAGCAGTGTAGGGACAGAGATGAACACTGAAGCTTTCTTT
CASSVGTEMNTEAFF
>TRBV12-3/TRBV12-4|.|.|TRBJ2-5
TGTGCCAGCAGTTTTTCAGGGTTGGAGACCCAGTACTTC
CASSFSGLETQYF
>TRBV5-4|.|TRBD1|TRBJ2-5
TGTGCCAGCAGCATGGACAGGGAAGAGACCCAGTACTTC
CASSMDREETQYF
>TRBV3-1/TRBV3-2|.|.|TRBJ2-4
TGTGCCAGCAGCCAAGACCTAGCCCTCAAAAACATTCAGTACTTC
CASSQDLALKNIQYF
>TRBV5-6|.|.|TRBJ1-2
TGTGCCAGCAGCGTCTACGGGTCCCCCTATGGCTACACCTTC
CASSVYGSPYGYTF
>TRBV2|.|.|TRBJ2-7
TGTGCCAGCATGCGGCAGGCCAGGGGATACGAGCAGTACTTC
CASMRQARGYEQYF
>TRBV29-1|.|.|TRBJ2-2
TGCAGCGTTCAACAGGTCTTCAACACCGGGGAGCTGTTTTTT
CSVQQVFNTGELFF
>TRBV5-1|once|.|TRBJ2-2
TGCGCCAGCAGCTTGGTAGGTACAGGAGCGAACACCGGGGAGCTGTTTTTT
CASSLVGTGANTGELFF
>TRBV5-4|.|TRBD2|TRBJ2-2
TGTGCCAGCAGGCCCGGGACTAGCGGGAGAAGCGGGGAGCTGTTTTTT
CASRPGTSGRSGELFF
>TRBV19|.|.|TRBJ2-7
TGTGCCAGTAGTAACGGGATCTCCTACGAGCAGTACTTC
CASSNGISYEQYF
>TRBV28|.|.|TRBJ2-1
TGTGCCAGCAGTTTTAGGGGTTCCTACAATGAGCAGTTCTTC
CASSFRGSYNEQFF
>TRBV5-1|few|TRBD1|TRBJ2-3
TGCGCCAGCAGACCAGGGGGCGACACAGATACGCAGTATTTT
CASRPGGDTDTQYF
>TRBV20-1|few|TRBD1|TRBJ1-4
TGCAGTGCCACGACAGGGGGCTGGCTGTTTTTT
CSATTGGWLFF
>TRBV10-3|.|TRBD2|TRBJ2-7
TGTGCCATCAGTGAGTCTGGACTAGAGACCTACGAGCAGTACTTC
CAISESGLETYEQYF